The 3 T cell receptor gamma chains presented below share a single source sample, sequenced in a study of Vδ1+ human thymocytes. Overall study findings and caveats: In the thymus, TRG and TRD repertoires looked highly polyclonal with Gaussian CDR3 lengths.

No antigen has been assigned to these receptors. The template was reverse-transcribed extracted RNA. Multiplex PCR used pooled V-gene forward primers and a constant-region reverse primer to amplify CDR3s. TCRdb reanalysed the multiplex PCR reads via CATT. The table has 25,000 to 35,000 gamma-chain clones, around a fifth seen once. The sample comprised Vdelta1+ gamma-delta thymocytes from the thymus. The subset: FACS-sorted CD3+ TCRalphabeta- TCRVdelta1+ TCRVdelta2- thymocytes. These receptors originate from a boy in the first two years of life who had congenital heart surgery.

V gene TRGV2 combines with J gene TRGJP2. Germline values: CDR1 EGSNGY, CDR2 YDSYNSKV. The CDR3 contains 19 residues. V trimming: 4 bases; J trimming: 5 bases; junction bases outside the gene matches: 22. The CDR3 DNA reads as TGTGCCACCTGGGATTTTCGAGACCCAAACGAAGGCAGTGATTGGATCAAGACGTTT. Translating it yields CATWDFRDPNEGSDWIKTF.

As to this clone: A much larger clone is a single base away; this may be a read error. This sequence joins TRGV4 and TRGJ1 or TRGJ2. There are 12 residues in the CDR3. Trimming took 6 bases from V and 4 from J; bases not matched to a gene: 6. Germline lookup yields CDR1 EGSTGY and CDR2 YDSYTSSV. The chain's CDR3 is CATWYGYYKKLF. The CDR3 DNA sequence: TGTGCCACCTGGTACGGATATTATAAGAAACTCTTT.

The chain has TRGV5 and TRGJ1 or TRGJ2. CDR1 and CDR2 (germline): VINAFY, YDVSNSKD. Unmatched junction bases numbered 11, after V lost 0 bases and J lost 3 bases. The CDR3 loop spans 16 amino acids. The CDR3 DNA is TGTGCCACCTGGGACAGGCCCCCCCCCTCTTATTATAAGAAACTCTTT. It translates to CATWDRPPPSYYKKLF.